The source of this T cell receptor beta chain is a study of T cell responses to AZD1222 COVID-19 vaccine. Study-wide points: The study found Spike-specific TCR breadth and depth rose after two AZD1222 doses. Close to half of spike-specific TCRs reportedly recognize unmutated variant regions. Spike was spanned by vaccine-associated CD4 TCRs, with dominance at 160-218 and 743-854. Most donors were white British, females outnumbered males, and clonal diversity was possibly underestimated.

V lost 9 bases to trimming and J lost 0 bases; unmatched junction nucleotides: 6. The length of the CDR3 is 14 residues. Germline lookup yields CDR1 KGHDR and CDR2 SFDVKD. The repertoire was sequenced with immunoSEQ multiplex PCR; TCRdb's copy has only in-frame clones and lacks some. The sample includes under 150,000 clones, approximately 83% of them seen just once. A note on this clone: Antigen specificity is unknown.

The source material was peripheral blood, sampled on day 0 of MenACWY control vaccination. This sequence was found in an adult in good health. V and J are TRBV24-1 and TRBJ1-1; 7 bases are a match to TRBD1. The CDR3 spells CATRSTGLNTEAFF. The CDR3 DNA reads TGTGCCACCCGGTCGACAGGGTTGAACACTGAAGCTTTCTTT.